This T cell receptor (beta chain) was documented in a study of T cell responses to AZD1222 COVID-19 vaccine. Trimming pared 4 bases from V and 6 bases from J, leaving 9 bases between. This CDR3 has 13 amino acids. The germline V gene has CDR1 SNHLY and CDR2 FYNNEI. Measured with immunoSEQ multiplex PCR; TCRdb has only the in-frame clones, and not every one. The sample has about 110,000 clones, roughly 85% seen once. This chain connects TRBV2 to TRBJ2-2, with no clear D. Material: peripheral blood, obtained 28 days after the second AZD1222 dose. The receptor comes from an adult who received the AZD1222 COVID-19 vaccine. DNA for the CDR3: TGTGCCAGCAGTGCTAAGGAAGCCGGGGAGCTGTTTTTT. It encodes CASSAKEAGELFF.